This TCR beta chain was found in a study of T cells expressing NK-cell markers. Turning to the study itself: All TCR beta repertoires analysed originated from sorted CD3+CD56+NKG2C+, CD3+CD56+NKG2C- and CD3+CD56-NKG2C+ T cells.

Each CDR3 protein gets one entry in TCRdb, which reprocessed the 5' RACE reads and gives no DNA. This table lists 500,000 or so distinct CDR3 sequences. The germline CDR1 and CDR2 sequences are SGHRS and YFSETQ. This CDR3 spans 12 amino acids. The specimen was blood T cells: a sorted CD56 or NKG2C T cell subset, CD4+ or CD8+ T cells, or bulk PBMC T cells (not recorded which). V usage is TRBV5-1 and J usage is TRBJ2-3; as DNA is missing, the TRBD2 call by TCRdb cannot be tested. This receptor was obtained from a man between 18 and 35 years old in good health. This CDR3 reads CASKEPGLAPYF.